This TCR beta chain was captured in a study of STAT5B mutations in CD4+ large granular lymphocyte leukemia. Study-level results: Patient CD4-sorted repertoires stayed more clonal than healthy ones after leukemic-clone removal. Main leukemic clonotypes were patient-specific, but approximately 25% appeared at low frequency elsewhere.

Notes on this clone: What it binds is unknown.

The protocol was immunoSEQ multiplex PCR, while the TCRdb copy is restricted to in-frame clones and leaves out a portion. The table has 20,000 to 25,000 clones, about four fifths seen once. Specimen: CD4+ T cells from blood buffy coats. The TCR was taken from a human donor in good health.

CDR3 protein: CASSFLAGGQNEQFF. The CDR3 nucleotides are TGTGCCAGCAGCTTCTTAGCGGGAGGGCAAAATGAGCAGTTCTTC. The chain is built from TRBV11-2 and TRBJ2-1; 11 nucleotides line up with TRBD2. The junction had 5 bases not matched to a gene; V was cut back by 3 bases and J by 7 bases. The germline V gene has CDR1 SGHAT and CDR2 FQNNGV. The CDR3 totals 15 residues. Filled out from reference TRBV11-2 and TRBJ2-1, the complete variable domain reads EAGVAQSPRYKIIEKRQSVAFWCNPISGHATLYWYQQILGQGPKLLIQFQNNGVVDDSQLPKDRFSAERLKGVDSTLKIQPAKLEDSAVYLCASSFLAGGQNEQFFGPGTRLTVL.